This entry lists 10 T cell receptor beta chains sequenced from one sample in a study of pediatric ulcerative colitis. Using immunoSEQ multiplex PCR, the repertoire was profiled, and TCRdb retains in-frame clones only, with some absent. This sample yields under 50,000 clones, of which roughly 79% are seen a single time; 3% to 4.5% belongs to the top ten. One to two pinch biopsies were taken from the rectum during colonoscopy. Sequenced material: gut tissue. These receptors all come from a girl aged 10-17 years with moderate ulcerative colitis.

The chain employs TRBV5-1 and TRBJ2-7, with D tentatively TRBD1 or TRBD2 (5 bases each). CDR3 size: 14 residues. With 0 bases removed from V and 1 base from J, the gap between germline ends came to 8 bases. Germline CDR1 reads SGHRS; CDR2 reads YFSETQ. CDR3 nucleotides: TGCGCCAGCAGCTTGGCGTGGGGGTCCTACGAGCAGTACTTC. It is translated as CASSLAWGSYEQYF.

The rearrangement joins TRBV5-1 to TRBJ2-3; the match to TRBD2 covers 13 bases. The CDR3 spans 15 residues. V lost 7 bases and J lost 5; bases outside the gene matches: 7. CDR1 SGHRS and CDR2 YFSETQ come from the germline V gene. CDR3 protein: CASEVGTSGKDTQYF. CDR3 DNA: TGCGCCAGCGAAGTTGGGACTAGCGGGAAAGATACGCAGTATTTT.

The chain joins TRBV28 to TRBJ1-1; 9 bases line up with TRBD1. V shed 6 bases, J shed 1 base, and the junction held 3 bases outside the gene matches. Germline V lookup: CDR1 MDHEN, CDR2 SYDVKM. The CDR3 runs 14 residues. CDR3 in DNA: TGTGCCAGCAGGCCGGGACAGGGGAACACTGAAGCTTTCTTT. Amino acids: CASRPGQGNTEAFF.

This clone was seen a handful of times. This sequence joins TRBV2 and TRBJ1-5; the D is unclear. V dropped 4 bases and J dropped 2 bases, with 12 bases sitting between them. The CDR3 is 15 residues long. Per the germline V gene, CDR1 is SNHLY and CDR2 is FYNNEI. The CDR3 spells CASSVEGRGNQPQHF. Here the CDR3 DNA reads TGTGCCAGCAGTGTAGAGGGAAGGGGCAATCAGCCCCAGCATTTT.

This sequence joins TRBV7-2 and TRBJ1-1, with 7 bases aligning to TRBD1. The V segment lost 0 bases and the J segment 7 bases; nucleotides outside the gene matches: 11. CDR3 length equals 16 residues. Looked up from germline, CDR1 is SGHTA and CDR2 is FQGNSA. CDR3 protein: CASSLAFATGINEAFF. The CDR3 bases are TGTGCCAGCAGCTTAGCTTTCGCGACAGGGATTAATGAAGCTTTCTTT.

The DNA for the CDR3 is TGTGCCTGGAGTGTTTCTGGTCATAGCAATCAGCCCCAGCATTTT. It specifies CAWSVSGHSNQPQHF. The J gene is TRBJ1-5, the V gene TRBV30; no clear D. CDR1 GTSNPN and CDR2 SVGIG come from the germline V gene (reference sequence). The V end was cut by 0 bases, the J end by 0 bases, with 9 bases between. The CDR3 runs 15 residues. Filled out from reference TRBV30 and TRBJ1-5, the complete variable domain reads SQTIHQWPATLVQPVGSPLSLECTVEGTSNPNLYWYRQAAGRGLQLLFYSVGIGQISSEVPQNLSASRPQDRQFILSSKKLLLSDSGFYLCAWSVSGHSNQPQHFGDGTRLSIL.

This clone was observed a handful of times. This chain joins TRBV9 and TRBJ2-7; D is ambiguous. Germline lookup yields CDR1 SGDLS and CDR2 YYNGEE. The CDR3 runs to 14 residues. Trimming shortened V by 3 bases and J by 5 bases, and 15 bases separated the two germline ends. CDR3 sequence: CASSALGSVDEQYF. For the CDR3, the DNA is TGTGCCAGCAGCGCCCTAGGTAGTGTCGACGAGCAGTACTTC.

This clone was counted a few times. The J gene is TRBJ1-1, the V gene TRBV7-3, with TRBD1 matching 7 bases. The trim removed 5 bases at V and 1 base at J, leaving 10 bases unmatched. CDR3 length: 16 amino acids. Germline-derived CDR1 and CDR2 are SGHTA and FQGTGA. The CDR3 DNA follows: TGTGCCAGCAGCCGAGACAGGGCGGGCAGGAACACTGAAGCTTTCTTT. Translated: CASSRDRAGRNTEAFF.

This sequence joins TRBV9 and TRBJ2-1, with 7 bases that match TRBD1. V was clipped by 2 bases and J by 4 bases; unmatched bases: 21. CDR3 length equals 20 residues. Germline V CDR1 and CDR2: SGDLS, YYNGEE. CDR3 sequence: CASSVDTGVSIVGDYNEQFF. In DNA, the CDR3 is TGTGCCAGCAGCGTCGATACAGGGGTCAGTATTGTGGGGGATTACAATGAGCAGTTCTTC.

The chain couples TRBV5-1 to TRBJ2-7; D unclear. The germline V gene has CDR1 SGHRS and CDR2 YFSETQ. Trimming left V 2 bases short and J 2 bases short, with 11 bases between. The CDR3 runs 14 residues. The CDR3 is CASSLGRAAYEQYF. The CDR3 coding sequence is TGCGCCAGCAGCTTAGGAAGGGCCGCCTACGAGCAGTACTTC.